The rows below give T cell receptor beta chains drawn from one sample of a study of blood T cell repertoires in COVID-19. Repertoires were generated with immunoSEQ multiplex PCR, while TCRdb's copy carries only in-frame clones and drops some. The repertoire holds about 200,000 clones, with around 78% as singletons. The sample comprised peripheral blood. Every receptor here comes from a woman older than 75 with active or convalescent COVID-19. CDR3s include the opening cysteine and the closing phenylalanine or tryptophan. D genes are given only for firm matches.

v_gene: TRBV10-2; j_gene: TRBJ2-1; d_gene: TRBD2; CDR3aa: CASKGTSGAISYNEQFF
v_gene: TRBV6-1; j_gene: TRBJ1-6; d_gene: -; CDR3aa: CASSEERSRSPLHF
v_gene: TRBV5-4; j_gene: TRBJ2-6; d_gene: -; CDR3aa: CASSLGGGRAGANVLTF
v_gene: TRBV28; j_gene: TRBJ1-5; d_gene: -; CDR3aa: CASSSNMGGDQPQHF
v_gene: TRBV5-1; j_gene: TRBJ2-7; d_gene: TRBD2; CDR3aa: CASSTGGKYEQYF
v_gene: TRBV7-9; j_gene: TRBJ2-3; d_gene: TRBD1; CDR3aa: CASSSDREFFTDTQYF
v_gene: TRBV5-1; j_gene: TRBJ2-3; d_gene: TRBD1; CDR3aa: CASSLGTGLTDTQYF
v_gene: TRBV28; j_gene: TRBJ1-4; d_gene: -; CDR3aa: CASSFPGAMNEKLFF
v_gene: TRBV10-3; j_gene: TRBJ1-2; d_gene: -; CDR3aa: CATNAGAGAPGTYGYTF
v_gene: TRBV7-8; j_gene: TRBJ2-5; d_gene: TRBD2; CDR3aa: CASSPSSGGALETQYF
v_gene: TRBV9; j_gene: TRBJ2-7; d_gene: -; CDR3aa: CASSVGDTSYEQYF
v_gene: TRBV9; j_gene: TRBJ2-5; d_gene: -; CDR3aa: CASSPRDFQETQYF
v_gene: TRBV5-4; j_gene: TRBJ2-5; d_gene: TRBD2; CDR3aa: CASSLGGTKETQYF
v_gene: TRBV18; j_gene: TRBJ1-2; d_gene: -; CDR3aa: CASSPPGRVNDGYTF
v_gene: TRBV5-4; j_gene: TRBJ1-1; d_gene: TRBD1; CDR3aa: CASSSRTGANTEAFF
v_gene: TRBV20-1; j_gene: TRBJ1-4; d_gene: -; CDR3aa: CSASRSGLNEKLFF
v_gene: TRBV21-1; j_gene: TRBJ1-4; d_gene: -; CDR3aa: CASRYCWTGVEKLFF
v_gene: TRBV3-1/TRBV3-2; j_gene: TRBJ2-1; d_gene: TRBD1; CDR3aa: CASSQANKSVQGARGDEQFF
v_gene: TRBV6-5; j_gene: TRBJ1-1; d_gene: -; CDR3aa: CASSYSGVYTEAFF
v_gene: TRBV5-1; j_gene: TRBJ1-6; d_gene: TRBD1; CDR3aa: CASSLDRGENNSPLHF
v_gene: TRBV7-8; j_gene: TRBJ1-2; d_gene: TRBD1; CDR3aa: CASSSQGRDYGYTF
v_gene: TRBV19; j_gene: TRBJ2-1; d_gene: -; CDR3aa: CASSRGAGENEQFF
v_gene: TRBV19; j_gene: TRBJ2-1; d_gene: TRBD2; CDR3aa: CATAGDEQFF
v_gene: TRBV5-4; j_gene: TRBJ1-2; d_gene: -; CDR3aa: CASSRPDSSYGYTF
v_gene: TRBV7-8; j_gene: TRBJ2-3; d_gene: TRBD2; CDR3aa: CASSLRLAGGDTQYF
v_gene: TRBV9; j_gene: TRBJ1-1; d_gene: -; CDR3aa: CASSVVPGVQEAFF
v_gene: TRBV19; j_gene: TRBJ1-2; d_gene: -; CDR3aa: CASTDWAEPNYGYTF
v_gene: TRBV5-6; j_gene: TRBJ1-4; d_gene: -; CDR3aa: CASSLPRLDEKLFF
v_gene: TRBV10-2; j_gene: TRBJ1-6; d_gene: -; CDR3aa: CASSEFKGFSPLHF
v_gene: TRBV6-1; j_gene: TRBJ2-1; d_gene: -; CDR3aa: CASSDPSGYYNEQFF
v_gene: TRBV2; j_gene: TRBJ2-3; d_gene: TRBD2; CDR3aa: CASSGKFSGGAEDTQYF
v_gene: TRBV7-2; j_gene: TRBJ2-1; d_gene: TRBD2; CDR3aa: CASSPGLAGINNEQFF
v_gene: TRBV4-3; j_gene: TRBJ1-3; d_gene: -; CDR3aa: CASSQDLRGMGSGNTIYF
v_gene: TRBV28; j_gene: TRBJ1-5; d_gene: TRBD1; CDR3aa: CASRRTGGVSNQPQHF
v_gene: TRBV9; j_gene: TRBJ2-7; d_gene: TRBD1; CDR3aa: CASSLGTGIRYEQYF
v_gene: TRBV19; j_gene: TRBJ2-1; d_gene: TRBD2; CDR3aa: CASSMSSGGAGYNEQFF
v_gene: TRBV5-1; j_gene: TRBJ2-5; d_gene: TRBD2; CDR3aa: CASSLVMAGGRETQYF
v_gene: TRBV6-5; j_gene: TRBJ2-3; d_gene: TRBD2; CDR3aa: CASHSSGGTDTQYF
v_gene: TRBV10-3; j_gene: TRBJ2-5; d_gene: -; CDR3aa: CAISDGPGETQYF
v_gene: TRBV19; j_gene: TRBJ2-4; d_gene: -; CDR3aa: CASSIVGGAKNIQYF
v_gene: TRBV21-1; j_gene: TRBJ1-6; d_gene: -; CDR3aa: CASSKKRGFSNSPLHF
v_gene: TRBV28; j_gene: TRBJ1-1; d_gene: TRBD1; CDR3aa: CASRNLGTGGADEAFF
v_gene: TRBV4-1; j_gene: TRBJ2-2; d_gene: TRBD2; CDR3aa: CASSQGLAGVTTGELFF
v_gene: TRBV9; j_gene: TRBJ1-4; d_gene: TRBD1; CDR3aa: CASSPLGQSNEKLFF
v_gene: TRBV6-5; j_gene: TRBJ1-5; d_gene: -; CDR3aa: CASSSLPLGNQPQHF
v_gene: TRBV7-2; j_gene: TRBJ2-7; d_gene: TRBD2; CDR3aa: CASSFTSGGTYEQYF
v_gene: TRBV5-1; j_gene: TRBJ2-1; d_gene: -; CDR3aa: CASSLRNEQFF
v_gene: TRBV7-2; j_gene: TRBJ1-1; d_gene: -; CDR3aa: CASSFDKNTEAFF
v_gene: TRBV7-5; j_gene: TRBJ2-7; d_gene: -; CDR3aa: CARSLADREFHEQYF
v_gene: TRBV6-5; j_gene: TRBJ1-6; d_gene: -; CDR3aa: CASRKTERFSPLHF